The 18 T cell receptor beta chains below come from one sample, sequenced in a study of blood T cell repertoires in COVID-19. The data were produced by immunoSEQ multiplex PCR, yet TCRdb's version contains in-frame clones alone and is incomplete. The sample lists about 130,000 clones, approximately 89% occurring once. Sequencing used peripheral blood. The origin of the receptors is a woman between 65 and 79 years old with COVID-19, enrolled during active disease.

This rearrangement joins TRBV5-1 to TRBJ1-2, with unresolved D. The CDR3 consists of 14 residues. CDR1 is SGHRS and CDR2 is YFSETQ in the germline V gene. V was trimmed by 4 bases and J by 7 bases, leaving 17 bases between them. The CDR3 DNA follows: TGCGCCAGCAGCCCAGAGGCCCCTCGGGGTGGCTACACCTTC. Its protein is CASSPEAPRGGYTF.

This chain uses TRBV5-1 with TRBJ2-5; D is possibly TRBD2 (6 bases). The CDR3 loop spans 16 amino acids. The germline V gene encodes CDR1 SGHRS and CDR2 YFSETQ. The V end lost 5 bases, the J end lost 2 bases, and 19 bases lay between the germline ends. The CDR3 loop is CASSIGGAGPQETQYF. The DNA of the CDR3 is TGCGCCAGCAGTATCGGCGGGGCGGGTCCGCAAGAGACCCAGTACTTC.

This chain joins TRBV7-9 and TRBJ2-7, with TRBD1 matching over 10 bases. Germline CDR1 and CDR2: SEHNR and FQNEAQ (reference sequence). This CDR3 comprises 16 residues. The V segment lost 10 bases and the J segment 3 bases; nucleotides outside the gene matches: 15. The CDR3 coding sequence is TGTGCCACCCAGCCTACCCAGGACAGGGGGAACTACGAGCAGTACTTC. Encoded protein: CATQPTQDRGNYEQYF.

The chain joins TRBV10-3 to TRBJ2-1, with 9 bases that match TRBD1. CDR3 size: 14 residues. J was trimmed by 7 bases and V by 6 bases; bases with no gene match: 7. Germline V gene sequence: CDR1 ENHRY, CDR2 SYGVKD. CDR3 residues: CAIRGDRVGNEQFF. DNA of the CDR3: TGTGCCATCAGGGGGGACAGGGTGGGTAATGAGCAGTTCTTC.

V usage is TRBV7-2 and J usage is TRBJ2-5; TRBD2 agrees at 8 bases. The trim removed 1 base at V and 4 bases at J, leaving 8 bases unmatched. The CDR3 is made up of 16 amino acids. The germline V gene has CDR1 SGHTA and CDR2 FQGNSA. CDR3 sequence (DNA): TGTGCCAGCAGCTTAGTTGGCGGGAGGTCTGGAGAGACCCAGTACTTC. It yields the protein CASSLVGGRSGETQYF.

This clone was seen a few times. The J gene is TRBJ1-5, the V gene TRBV6-1, with D uncertain. V was pared by 1 base and J by 7 bases, with 14 bases between. This CDR3 has 15 amino acids. Germline V gene lookup returns CDR1 MNHNS and CDR2 SASEGT. The CDR3 region is CASSEGGGFQQPQHF. In DNA form, the CDR3 reads TGTGCCAGCAGTGAAGGAGGAGGGTTCCAACAGCCCCAGCATTTT.

The chain couples TRBV30 to TRBJ2-1; 11 nucleotides match TRBD2. Germline V gene sequence: CDR1 GTSNPN, CDR2 SVGIG (reference sequence). The CDR3 runs to 14 residues. V trimming: 2 bases; J trimming: 3 bases; junction bases outside the gene matches: 0. The CDR3 DNA is TGTGCCTGGAGTCTAGCGGGGGGCTACAATGAGCAGTTCTTC. Its translation: CAWSLAGGYNEQFF.

Only one count was recorded for this clone. V gene TRBV3-1 (or the pseudogene TRBV3-2) combines with J gene TRBJ1-3; no clear D gene. The V end was cut by 0 bases, the J end by 0 bases, with 12 bases between. From germline, CDR1 is LGHDT and CDR2 YNNKEL (reference sequence). This CDR3 has 17 amino acids. The CDR3 sequence is CASSQDRGTASGNTIYF. The DNA of the CDR3 is TGTGCCAGCAGCCAAGATCGAGGCACGGCCTCTGGAAACACCATATATTTT.

This rearrangement joins TRBV4-1 to TRBJ2-3, with 7 bases that match TRBD1. The CDR3 is 19 residues long. The V segment lost 0 bases and the J segment 2 bases; nucleotides outside the gene matches: 14. The germline gives CDR1 MGHRA, CDR2 YSYEKL. This chain's CDR3 is CASSQESTLRGPHTDTQYF. In nucleotides, the CDR3 is TGCGCCAGCAGCCAAGAATCGACTCTTAGGGGGCCGCACACAGATACGCAGTATTTT.

The chain carries TRBV18 and TRBJ2-7, with 8 bases matching TRBD2. CDR3 length equals 12 residues. Germline V gene sequence: CDR1 KGHSH, CDR2 LQKENI. With 4 bases clipped from V and 7 bases from J, the junction kept 3 bases outside the gene matches. The CDR3 DNA reads as TGTGCCAGCTCACGGACTAGCCTGGAGCAGTACTTC. Translation gives CASSRTSLEQYF.

The rearrangement uses TRBV5-1 and TRBJ1-2; D is possibly TRBD1 (5 bases). CDR3 length: 16 residues. Per the germline V gene, CDR1 is SGHRS and CDR2 is YFSETQ. V dropped 4 bases and J dropped 4 bases, with 20 bases sitting between them. The CDR3: CASSRGLTASSYGYTF. The CDR3 DNA follows: TGCGCCAGCAGCCGGGGGTTGACAGCATCCTCCTATGGCTACACCTTC.

This clone was detected once. V is TRBV12-3 or TRBV12-4 and J is TRBJ1-1; D is uncertain. The V and J ends lost 5 bases and 1 base respectively, with 8 bases between them. The CDR3 loop spans 13 amino acids. CDR3 in amino acids: CASSRLRNTEAFF. The CDR3 bases are TGTGCCAGCAGTCGACTTCGGAACACTGAAGCTTTCTTT.

The gene calls are TRBV20-1 and TRBJ1-4, with 7 bases aligning to TRBD1. The CDR3 runs to 16 residues. V shed 3 bases and J 4 bases; nucleotides not matched to a gene: 11. Germline assignment: CDR1 DFQATT and CDR2 SNEGSKA (reference sequence). In DNA, the CDR3 is TGCAGTGCTAGTTCCGCCGAGGGACAGAGTAATGAAAAACTGTTTTTT. This codes for CSASSAEGQSNEKLFF.

The rearrangement links TRBV30 to TRBJ2-1; 9 bases fit TRBD2. Trimming at V came to 4 bases and at J to 6 bases, leaving 4 bases not matched to a gene. The CDR3 length is 13 residues. Germline values: CDR1 GTSNPN, CDR2 SVGIG (reference sequence). CDR3 sequence: CAWTGGGGNEQFF. In DNA form, the CDR3 reads TGTGCCTGGACTGGCGGGGGGGGCAATGAGCAGTTCTTC.

This clone qualifies as medium-sized. The V call is TRBV29-1, the J call TRBJ2-7; D uncertain. The CDR3 totals 14 residues. V was trimmed by 5 bases and J by 3 bases, leaving 17 bases between them. Germline CDR1 is SQVTM and CDR2 is ANQGSEA. CDR3 sequence (DNA): TGCAGCGTTCTCTTATCTAGTTCGGACTACGAGCAGTACTTC. Translated: CSVLLSSSDYEQYF.

There are a few counts of this clone. The V gene is TRBV5-4, the J gene TRBJ2-7, with a possible D match to TRBD1 (6 bases). This CDR3 region has 15 residues. Germline V gene sequence: CDR1 SGHNT, CDR2 YYREEE (reference sequence). The ends were cut back, 0 bases at V and 6 bases at J, with 16 bases in the middle. CDR3 nucleotide sequence: TGTGCCAGCAGCTTGGCGAGGGACACCCGCGGCGAGCAGTACTTC. As protein: CASSLARDTRGEQYF.

V usage is TRBV5-1 and J usage is TRBJ1-6; 9 bases map to TRBD1. The CDR3 is 16 amino acids. Germline V gene lookup returns CDR1 SGHRS and CDR2 YFSETQ. V shed 4 bases, J shed 7 bases, and the junction held 9 bases outside the gene matches. CDR3 DNA: TGCGCCAGCAGCCCGGGGTTGGGACAGGGCAATTCACCCCTCCACTTT. This sequence encodes CASSPGLGQGNSPLHF.

This sequence joins TRBV6-5 and TRBJ2-5; D may be TRBD1 (6 bases). This CDR3 contains 15 residues. From germline, CDR1 is MNHEY and CDR2 SVGAGI. V lost 0 bases, J lost 4 bases, and 12 bases lay in between. The CDR3 reads CASSYSPTGGETQYF. CDR3 DNA sequence: TGTGCCAGCAGTTACTCCCCGACAGGAGGAGAGACCCAGTACTTC.